The 11 T cell receptor beta chains reported below all come from one sample, sequenced in a study of T cell responses to AZD1222 COVID-19 vaccine listed by TCRdb under 2021. The library was generated by the immunoSEQ multiplex PCR assay. Held by TCRdb, this immuneACCESS table contains in-frame sequences only and omits some clones. Under half of the omission traces to an unresolved V gene where checked; the cause of the rest is unknown. This sample has 100,000 to 150,000 clones in its table, and 70% to 90% of those were observed once. Over 9.5% of the sample goes to the ten largest clones. The intended sense of this specimen's time point label: baseline before first vaccination. Sequencing used peripheral blood, obtained on day 0 of AZD1222 vaccination. These receptors originate from an adult in good health.

This clone was detected a few times. CDR3 in amino acids: CASSVGSLNEQFF. The CDR3 bases are TGTGCCAGCAGCGTGGGTAGCCTCAATGAGCAGTTCTTC. This chain uses TRBV9 with TRBJ2-1, with D unclear. CDR1 and CDR2 from the germline V gene are SGDLS and YYNGEE. Trimming cost V 2 bases and J 6 bases, with 9 bases left between them. This CDR3 has 13 residues.

The chain has TRBV27 and TRBJ1-5, with 7 bases fitting TRBD1. The CDR3 consists of 15 residues. V shed 0 bases and J 7 bases; nucleotides not matched to a gene: 6. Looked up from germline, CDR1 is MNHEY and CDR2 is SMNVEV (reference sequence). In nucleotides, the CDR3 is TGTGCCAGCAGTTTATCAGGGGGCGGTTTACAGCCCCAGCATTTT. Translated: CASSLSGGGLQPQHF.

V usage is TRBV30 and J usage is TRBJ2-3; D perhaps matches TRBD2 (7 bases). Germline V gene lookup returns CDR1 GTSNPN and CDR2 SVGIG (reference sequence). The CDR3 is 15 residues long. Between the trimmed V and J ends, which lost 0 bases and 3 bases, there was a span of 13 bases. CDR3 nucleotides: TGTGCCTGGAGTGTAGGGGGGGTTAAGACAGATACGCAGTATTTT. This translates into CAWSVGGVKTDTQYF. Full variable domain (missing parts from reference TRBV30 and TRBJ2-3): SQTIHQWPATLVQPVGSPLSLECTVEGTSNPNLYWYRQAAGRGLQLLFYSVGIGQISSEVPQNLSASRPQDRQFILSSKKLLLSDSGFYLCAWSVGGVKTDTQYFGPGTRLTVL.

The chain uses TRBV9 and TRBJ2-5; D not resolved. V lost 0 bases, J lost 4 bases, and 1 base lay in between. This CDR3 region has 11 residues. Germline values: CDR1 SGDLS, CDR2 YYNGEE. The CDR3 loop reads CASSVAETQYF. CDR3 sequence (DNA): TGTGCCAGCAGCGTAGCAGAGACCCAGTACTTC.

The chain joins TRBV5-6 to TRBJ2-1; no clear D gene. CDR1 is SGHDT and CDR2 is YYEEEE in the germline V gene. Trimming cost V 2 bases and J 6 bases, with 12 bases left between them. The CDR3 contains 14 residues. CDR3 in amino acids: CASSFGSRLNEQFF. CDR3 coding DNA: TGTGCCAGCAGCTTCGGGTCCCGACTCAATGAGCAGTTCTTC. Filled out from reference TRBV5-6 and TRBJ2-1, the complete variable domain reads DAGVTQSPTHLIKTRGQQVTLRCSPKSGHDTVSWYQQALGQGPQFIFQYYEEEERQRGNFPDRFSGHQFPNYSSELNVNALLLGDSALYLCASSFGSRLNEQFFGPGTRLTVL.

The chain carries TRBV6-6 and TRBJ2-3; 11 bases fit TRBD2. This CDR3 is built from 18 residues. V shed 6 bases, J shed 3 bases, and the junction held 14 bases outside the gene matches. CDR1 and CDR2 (germline): MNHNY, SVGAGI (reference sequence). The CDR3 protein is CASSRLAGWREMTDTQYF. The CDR3 DNA sequence: TGTGCCAGCAGCCGACTAGCGGGGTGGCGGGAAATGACAGATACGCAGTATTTT.

The rearrangement uses TRBV27 and TRBJ2-3, with D tentatively TRBD2 (7 bases). Trimming cost V 2 bases and J 0 bases, with 15 bases left between them. This CDR3 region has 17 residues. CDR1 MNHEY and CDR2 SMNVEV come from the germline V gene (reference sequence). CDR3 protein: CASSLGGGRVSTDTQYF. CDR3 DNA sequence: TGTGCCAGCAGTTTAGGGGGGGGCAGGGTGAGCACAGATACGCAGTATTTT.

A note on this clone: This same CDR3 is encoded by further DNA sequences in the sample. V gene TRBV19 combines with J gene TRBJ2-1; D unclear. This CDR3 spans 13 amino acids. V shed 1 base and J shed 2 bases, with 3 bases lying between them. Germline loops: CDR1 LNHDA, CDR2 SQIVND (reference sequence). The CDR3 reads CASSIGTYNEQFF. CDR3 bases: TGTGCCAGTAGTATAGGCACCTACAATGAGCAGTTCTTC.

This clone was detected only once. The J gene is TRBJ2-7, the V gene TRBV28; a weak D match, TRBD2 (6 bases). Germline V gives CDR1 MDHEN, CDR2 SYDVKM. The CDR3 runs to 14 residues. V lost 7 bases and J lost 5, with 18 bases in between. CDR3 bases: TGTGCCAGCACCCAGTCGGGGGAGTCCCACGAGCAGTACTTC. This sequence encodes CASTQSGESHEQYF. Full variable domain (outside the CDR3, taken from reference TRBV28 and TRBJ2-7): DVKVTQSSRYLVKRTGEKVFLECVQDMDHENMFWYRQDPGLGLRLIYFSYDVKMKEKGDIPEGYSVSREKKERFSLILESASTNQTSMYLCASTQSGESHEQYFGPGTRLTVT.

This rearrangement joins TRBV4-1 to TRBJ1-4; D unresolved. CDR3 length equals 13 residues. The germline V and J ends were trimmed by 4 bases and 5 bases, with 8 bases remaining between them. Germline V gene lookup returns CDR1 MGHRA and CDR2 YSYEKL. CDR3 DNA: TGCGCCAGCAGCCGAGTGGAGAATGAAAAACTGTTTTTT. Protein product: CASSRVENEKLFF.

The genes are TRBV5-1 and TRBJ2-7; D is perhaps TRBD2 (5 bases). Trimming shortened V by 3 bases and J by 7 bases, and 11 bases separated the two germline ends. CDR3 length: 12 residues. CDR1 SGHRS and CDR2 YFSETQ come from the germline V gene. The CDR3 sequence: CASSWSTGEQYF. CDR3 bases: TGCGCCAGCAGCTGGTCTACGGGGGAGCAGTACTTC.